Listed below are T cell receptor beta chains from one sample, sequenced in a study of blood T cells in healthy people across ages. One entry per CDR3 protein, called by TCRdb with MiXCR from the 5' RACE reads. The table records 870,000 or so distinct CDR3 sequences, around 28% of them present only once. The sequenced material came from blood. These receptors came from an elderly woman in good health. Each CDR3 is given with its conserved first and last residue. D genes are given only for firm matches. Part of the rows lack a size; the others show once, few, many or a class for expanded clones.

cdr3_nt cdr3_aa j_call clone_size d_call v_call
TGTGCCAGCAGCTCCCCGGAGGCCAACACAGATACGCAGTATTTT CASSSPEANTDTQYF TRBJ2-3 many - TRBV5-5
TGTGCCAGCAGCTTGACTAGCCACTTGGCAGATACGCAGTATTTT CASSLTSHLADTQYF TRBJ2-3 few - TRBV5-5
TGTGCCAGCAGCCTCACCGACAGGGGGCGAAAGACAGATACGCAGTATTTT CASSLTDRGRKTDTQYF TRBJ2-3 few TRBD1 TRBV3-1
TGTGCCACCAGTGGTCAGGACAGGAACCTCGGGGGAAGCACCGGGGAGCGGTTTTTT CATSGQDRNLGGSTGERFF TRBJ2-2 - - TRBV24-1
TGCAGTGCTAGGGGGGACCCGGGGGAGTTCTTC CSARGDPGEFF TRBJ2-1 - - TRBV20-1
TGCAGCGCTGAAGGGCTCTTCGTACGGGAGACTCAGTACTTC CSAEGLFVRETQYF TRBJ2-5 - - TRBV29-1
TGTGCCAGCAGGGTCGGGACAGGGGGCACCGGGGAGCTGTTTTTT CASRVGTGGTGELFF TRBJ2-2 - TRBD1 TRBV6-2/TRBV6-3
TGCAGTGGGGACAGGGGCTACGAGCAGTACTTC CSGDRGYEQYF TRBJ2-7 many TRBD1 TRBV20-1
TGTGCCAGCAGTTTTGGTGGGGCCAGCACTGAAGCTTTCTTT CASSFGGASTEAFF TRBJ1-1 - - TRBV28
TGTGCCAGCAGCTTAGTTGCCGTGGTATTGTACAATGAGCAGTACTTC CASSLVAVVLYNEQYF TRBJ2-7 - - TRBV7-8
TGTGCCAGCAGCGAGGGGACTAGCGGAGTCGAAACCCAGTACTTC CASSEGTSGVETQYF TRBJ2-5 many TRBD2 TRBV9
TGCGCCAGCAGCCAACAAGCTGGACTAGCGGGTTCCTACGAGCAGTACTTC CASSQQAGLAGSYEQYF TRBJ2-7 many TRBD2 TRBV4-3
TGTGCCGGCAGCCAAGCCGGGGGCGAGCAGTACTTC CAGSQAGGEQYF TRBJ2-7 few - TRBV3-1
TGTGCCAGCAGCCCGGAGAGGGGAGGGCAGCCCCAGCATTTT CASSPERGGQPQHF TRBJ1-5 few - TRBV11-2
TGTGCCAGCAGCTTAGTTGCAGGTGACGGCTACACCTTC CASSLVAGDGYTF TRBJ1-2 many - TRBV7-2
TGTGCCAGCAGCTTACAGGGGGCGCTACCACAAGAGACCCAGTACTTC CASSLQGALPQETQYF TRBJ2-5 many TRBD1 TRBV7-2
TGTGCCAGCAGCGGCAGGGGCAATCAGCCCCAGCATTTT CASSGRGNQPQHF TRBJ1-5 many - TRBV6-1
TGCGCCAGCAGTCAGGATGGGACAGTCACAGATACGCAGTATTTT CASSQDGTVTDTQYF TRBJ2-3 - TRBD1 TRBV4-3
TGTGCCAGCAGCTTAACGGGCCGAGGCTACACCTTC CASSLTGRGYTF TRBJ1-2 many - TRBV7-9
TGTGCCAGCAGTCGCCGCGGCGACCCGTCCGAGACCCAGTACTTC CASSRRGDPSETQYF TRBJ2-5 - - TRBV7-9
TGTGCCAGCAGCCCCCCGGGTAGTGAGCAGTTCTTC CASSPPGSEQFF TRBJ2-1 - - TRBV7-9
TGTGCCAGCAGCTTAGGCGGGAGTAACGCGAGAGAGCAGTTCTTC CASSLGGSNAREQFF TRBJ2-1 - TRBD2 TRBV11-2
TGTGCCAGCAGCTTATATCCCGGCTCCTACAATGAGCAGTTCTTC CASSLYPGSYNEQFF TRBJ2-1 few - TRBV7-7
TGCGCCAGCAGTGAGAGATCTAGCGGGTACAATGAGCAGTTCTTC CASSERSSGYNEQFF TRBJ2-1 many TRBD2 TRBV10-1
TGCAGTGCTACCGAAGACAGGGCACACGAGCAGTACTTC CSATEDRAHEQYF TRBJ2-7 many TRBD1 TRBV20-1
TGTGCCAGCAGCCCAGACGGCAGCTTCCGATCCTACGAGCAGTACTTC CASSPDGSFRSYEQYF TRBJ2-7 many - TRBV9
TGTGCCAGCAGTTTCTCCCGGACAGGGAGGGACATTCAGTACTTC CASSFSRTGRDIQYF TRBJ2-4 many - TRBV27
TGTGCCAGCAGCCAAGGAGTAGGCCCGGGGGGCTACACCTTC CASSQGVGPGGYTF TRBJ1-2 few - TRBV3-1
TGTGCCAGCTCACCACCTAGCGGGGCATACAATGAGCAGTACTTC CASSPPSGAYNEQYF TRBJ2-7 - TRBD2 TRBV18
TGTGCCAGCAGCTCATCCGGGCCTAGAGGCTACACCTTC CASSSSGPRGYTF TRBJ1-2 few - TRBV7-8
TGTGCCACCAGCAGGGGTCATAGGGAGACCCAGTACTTC CATSRGHRETQYF TRBJ2-5 many - TRBV15
TGTGCCAGCAGCCCCCACCAAGTCTCCTACAATGAGCAGTTCTTC CASSPHQVSYNEQFF TRBJ2-1 many - TRBV3-1
TGTGCCGGCAGCCCGACACGACAGTCGGGCTACACCTTC CAGSPTRQSGYTF TRBJ1-2 few - TRBV7-2
TGTGCCAGTGGACTAGGGCTAAGAACAGATACGCAGTATTTT CASGLGLRTDTQYF TRBJ2-3 many TRBD2 TRBV7-9
TGTGCCAGCTCCTTCCAGGGGTCAGATACGCAGTATTTT CASSFQGSDTQYF TRBJ2-3 many - TRBV6-2/TRBV6-3
TGTGCCAGCAGCTTAGCCCCAACAAGGAATGAGCAGTTCTTC CASSLAPTRNEQFF TRBJ2-1 - - TRBV7-9
TGCGCCAGCAGCTTGGCGGTGGGGGCAGCCTACGAGCAGTACTTC CASSLAVGAAYEQYF TRBJ2-7 many - TRBV5-1
TGTGCCAGCAGCTTAGGGGCGACCACTGAAGCTTTCTTT CASSLGATTEAFF TRBJ1-1 many - TRBV7-9
TGTGCCAGCAGTTTCGATGGGCGGGGGGGAGCAGATACGCAGTATTTT CASSFDGRGGADTQYF TRBJ2-3 many TRBD2 TRBV12-3/TRBV12-4
TGTGCCAGCAGTCCAAGGGGGGCTAGCGGGGGGGCCTCAAAGACCCAGTACTTC CASSPRGASGGASKTQYF TRBJ2-5 - TRBD2 TRBV7-2
TGTGCCAGCAGCCCCCTGACAGGAAATGAGCAGTTCTTC CASSPLTGNEQFF TRBJ2-1 many - TRBV5-5
TGTGCCACCAGTGATTTGTGGCGGGGGGCCCGGGCCCGGGCAGATACGCAGTATTTT CATSDLWRGARARADTQYF TRBJ2-3 - TRBD2 TRBV24-1
TGCAGTGCTAGAGGCCCCAGACAGGATTTCTACGAGCAGTACTTC CSARGPRQDFYEQYF TRBJ2-7 many - TRBV20-1
TGTGCCAGCAGTTACTATGGTGTACGGGGGAACTATGGCTACACCTTC CASSYYGVRGNYGYTF TRBJ1-2 many - TRBV6-5
TGTGCCAGCAGTTACTCTACAGGGGGGCACATTCAGTACTTC CASSYSTGGHIQYF TRBJ2-4 - TRBD1 TRBV6-5
TGTGCCAGTGGACAGGGACTTGGCCGAGGGGAGACCCAGTACTTC CASGQGLGRGETQYF TRBJ2-5 many TRBD1 TRBV19
TGTGCCAGCAGTTTACGGGCTACGGATACGCAGTATTTT CASSLRATDTQYF TRBJ2-3 many - TRBV12-3/TRBV12-4
TGTGCCACCGAGTTTCGACAGGGGTTAAACACCGGGGAGCTGTTTTTT CATEFRQGLNTGELFF TRBJ2-2 - TRBD1 TRBV12-3/TRBV12-4
TGTGCCAGCAGCCGAGCTCGCACCGGGGAGCTGTTTTTT CASSRARTGELFF TRBJ2-2 few - TRBV14
TGTGCCAGCCCATCAGAAAGACCGGGACTCCACACAGATACGCAGTATTTT CASPSERPGLHTDTQYF TRBJ2-3 - - TRBV18
TGCAGTGCCGCAGGGTACTATGGCTACACCTTC CSAAGYYGYTF TRBJ1-2 - - TRBV20-1
TGTGCCACATTGAGCGGGGGGGCCAAAATGGGGAATGAGCAGTTCTTC CATLSGGAKMGNEQFF TRBJ2-1 many TRBD2 TRBV5-4
TGCGCCAGCAGCCAAGAAACCACTACGGGATGGCGAGATACGCAGTATTTT CASSQETTTGWRDTQYF TRBJ2-3 many - TRBV4-3